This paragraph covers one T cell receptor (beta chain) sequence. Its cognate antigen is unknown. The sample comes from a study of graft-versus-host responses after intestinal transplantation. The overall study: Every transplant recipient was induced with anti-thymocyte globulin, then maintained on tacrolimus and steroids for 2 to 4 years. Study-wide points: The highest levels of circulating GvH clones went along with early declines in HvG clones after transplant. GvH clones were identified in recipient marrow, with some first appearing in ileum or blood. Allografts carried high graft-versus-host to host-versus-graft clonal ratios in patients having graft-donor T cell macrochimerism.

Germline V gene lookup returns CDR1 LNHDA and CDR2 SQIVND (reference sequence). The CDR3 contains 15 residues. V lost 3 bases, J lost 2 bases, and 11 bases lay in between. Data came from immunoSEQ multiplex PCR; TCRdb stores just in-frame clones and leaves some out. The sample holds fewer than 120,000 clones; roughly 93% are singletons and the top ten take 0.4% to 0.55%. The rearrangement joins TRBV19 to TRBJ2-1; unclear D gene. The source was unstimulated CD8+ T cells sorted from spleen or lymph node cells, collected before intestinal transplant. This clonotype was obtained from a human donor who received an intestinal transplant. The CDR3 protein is CASSIIDGAYNEQFF. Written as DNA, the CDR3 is TGTGCCAGTAGTATCATAGACGGAGCCTACAATGAGCAGTTCTTC.